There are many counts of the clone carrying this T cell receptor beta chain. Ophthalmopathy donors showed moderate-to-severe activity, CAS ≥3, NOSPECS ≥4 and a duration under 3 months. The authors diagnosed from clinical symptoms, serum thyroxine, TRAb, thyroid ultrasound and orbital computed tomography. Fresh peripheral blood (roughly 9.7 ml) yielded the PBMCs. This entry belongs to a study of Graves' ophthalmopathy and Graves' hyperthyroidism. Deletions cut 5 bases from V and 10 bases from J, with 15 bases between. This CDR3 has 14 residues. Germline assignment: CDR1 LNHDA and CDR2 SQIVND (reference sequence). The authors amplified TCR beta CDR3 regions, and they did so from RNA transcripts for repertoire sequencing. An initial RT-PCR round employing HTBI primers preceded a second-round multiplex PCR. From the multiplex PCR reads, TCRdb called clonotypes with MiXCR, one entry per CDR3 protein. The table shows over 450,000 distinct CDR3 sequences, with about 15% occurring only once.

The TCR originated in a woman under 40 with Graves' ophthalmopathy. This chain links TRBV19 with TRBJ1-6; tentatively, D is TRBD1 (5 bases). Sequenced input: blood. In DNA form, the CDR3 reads TGTGCCAGTAGTTCGACCCCAGGGAAGTCACCCCTCCACTTT. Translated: CASSSTPGKSPLHF.